Listed below are T cell receptor beta chains from one sample, sequenced in a study of CD8 T cells in Susac syndrome. TCRdb passed the immunoSEQ multiplex PCR reads through MiXCR, listing each CDR3 protein once. The sample lists fewer than 85,000 distinct CDR3 sequences; roughly 95% were seen once. Specimen: CD8+ T cells from PBMCs. The receptors here all came from a human donor with Susac syndrome. Both conserved end residues are part of each CDR3. D genes are given only for firm matches. Only some rows state a clone size, as once, few, many or a class for expanded clones.

V	D	J	size	CDR3	DNA
TRBV4-1	NA	TRBJ2-2	once	CASSQDRQGGWTGELFF	TGCGCCAGCAGCCAAGATCGTCAGGGTGGTTGGACCGGGGAGCTGTTTTTT
TRBV2	NA	TRBJ1-6	NA	CADGRDDSPLHF	TGTGCCGACGGCAGGGATGATTCACCCCTCCACTTT
TRBV6-5	NA	TRBJ2-1	NA	CASGRPYNEQFF	TGTGCCAGCGGTAGGCCCTACAATGAGCAGTTCTTC
TRBV4-2	NA	TRBJ2-7	NA	CASSPPGTDAYEQYF	TGTGCCAGCAGCCCACCAGGGACTGATGCCTACGAGCAGTACTTC
TRBV30	NA	TRBJ1-3	NA	CAWRGHTIYF	TGTGCCTGGAGAGGTCACACCATATATTTT
TRBV6-2/TRBV6-3	NA	TRBJ1-4	NA	CASSPTVFSATNEKLFF	TGTGCCAGCAGTCCTACAGTCTTCTCGGCAACTAATGAAAAACTGTTTTTT
TRBV5-1	NA	TRBJ2-5	NA	CASSYGPTQETQYF	TGCGCCAGCAGCTACGGACCCACCCAGGAGACCCAGTACTTC
TRBV27	TRBD2	TRBJ2-7	NA	CASSPQTSGAPYEQYF	TGTGCCAGCAGTCCCCAAACTAGCGGGGCCCCTTACGAGCAGTACTTC
TRBV5-1	TRBD1	TRBJ2-7	NA	CASSRRQGYEQYF	TGCGCCAGCAGCCGCAGACAGGGCTACGAGCAGTACTTC
TRBV6-2/TRBV6-3	NA	TRBJ2-1	NA	CASSYGNEQFF	TGTGCCAGCAGTTACGGCAATGAGCAGTTCTTC
TRBV20-1	TRBD1	TRBJ2-7	NA	CSARSGTGSYEQYF	TGCAGTGCTAGATCCGGGACAGGCTCCTACGAGCAGTACTTC
TRBV20-1	TRBD2	TRBJ2-7	NA	CSARSGGSYEQYF	TGCAGTGCTCGTAGCGGGGGTTCCTACGAGCAGTACTTC
TRBV9	NA	TRBJ2-5	NA	CASSVTDYQETQYF	TGTGCCAGCAGCGTCACAGACTACCAAGAGACCCAGTACTTC
TRBV5-6	NA	TRBJ1-2	NA	CASSPFLRGADYGYTF	TGTGCCAGCAGCCCGTTCTTGAGGGGCGCGGACTATGGCTACACCTTC
TRBV10-2	NA	TRBJ2-7	NA	CASSEWDEQYF	TGCGCCAGCAGTGAGTGGGACGAGCAGTACTTC
TRBV20-1	TRBD1	TRBJ2-2	once	CSATDRRVGELFF	TGCAGTGCTACGGACAGGAGAGTCGGGGAGCTGTTTTTT
TRBV9	TRBD2	TRBJ2-7	NA	CASSVGTSPYEQYF	TGTGCCAGCAGCGTAGGGACTAGCCCCTACGAGCAGTACTTC
TRBV9	NA	TRBJ2-1	NA	CASSSWGEQFF	TGTGCCAGCAGCTCCTGGGGTGAGCAGTTCTTC
TRBV6-2/TRBV6-3	TRBD1	TRBJ2-5	NA	CASSYSLGTGGAETQYF	TGTGCCAGCAGTTACTCGTTGGGGACAGGGGGCGCGGAGACCCAGTACTTC
TRBV11-2	NA	TRBJ2-3	NA	CASSQPLYVTQYF	TGTGCCAGCAGCCAACCCCTTTATGTTACGCAGTATTTT
TRBV9	TRBD2	TRBJ2-7	NA	CASSPWGGSAYEQYF	TGTGCCAGCAGCCCGTGGGGGGGGTCCGCTTACGAGCAGTACTTC
TRBV5-4	NA	TRBJ1-2	NA	CASSSYRDGYTF	TGTGCCAGCAGCTCCTACAGGGATGGCTACACCTTC
TRBV5-8	TRBD1	TRBJ1-2	NA	CASSLEKGARGYTF	TGTGCCAGCAGCTTGGAGAAGGGGGCGAGGGGCTACACCTTC
TRBV2	NA	TRBJ1-4	NA	CASKEGPTNEKLFF	TGTGCCAGCAAAGAGGGACCAACTAATGAAAAACTGTTTTTT
TRBV7-9	NA	TRBJ1-5	NA	CASSSGGEDQPQHF	TGTGCCAGCAGCAGCGGGGGGGAGGACCAGCCCCAGCATTTT
TRBV28	NA	TRBJ2-7	few	CASSLGGRYEQYF	TGTGCCAGCAGTTTAGGGGGAAGATACGAGCAGTACTTC
TRBV21-1	NA	TRBJ2-5	once	CASSKFSGRETQYF	TGTGCCAGCAGCAAATTTTCAGGGAGGGAGACCCAGTACTTC
TRBV9	NA	TRBJ2-3	once	CASSPGSGDTQYF	TGTGCCAGCAGCCCCGGCTCCGGCGATACGCAGTATTTT
TRBV9	NA	TRBJ2-5	NA	CASSVAELADRETQYF	TGTGCCAGCAGCGTAGCTGAACTAGCGGACAGGGAGACCCAGTACTTC
TRBV12-3/TRBV12-4	NA	TRBJ1-2	few	CASRPRELLYGYTF	TGTGCCAGCAGGCCAAGGGAACTGCTCTATGGCTACACCTTC
TRBV20-1	NA	TRBJ2-7	NA	CSARDLGGWVEQYF	TGCAGTGCTAGAGATTTGGGGGGTTGGGTGGAGCAGTACTTC